This T cell receptor (beta chain) stems from a study of blood T cell repertoires in COVID-19. Looking at the study overall: Whether acute or convalescent, the COVID-19 samples came from the United States, Italy and Spain. The analysed material was cDNA or gDNA that came from T cells, B-cell-depleted T cells, or PBMCs.

Authors' data handling: It was from reference gene primer amplification that nucleated cell counts were estimated. Clones were sequenced by immunoSEQ multiplex PCR, and TCRdb holds only the in-frame ones, with some missing. V, J and clone size reflect that table, while D and trimming were determined from the DNA. The sample records 13,000 or so clones, 75% to 90% being singletons. Germline trimming cut 1 base from V and 4 bases from J; bases unmatched to any gene: 7. This CDR3 is built from 16 residues. Germline V lookup: CDR1 SGHVS, CDR2 FQNEAQ. This TCR derives from an elderly man with acute or convalescent COVID-19. The rearrangement links TRBV7-8 to TRBJ2-1; 7 bases match TRBD2. Sequencing was carried out using peripheral blood. The chain's CDR3 is CASSLVGLAAYNEQFF. In DNA, the CDR3 is TGTGCCAGCAGCTTAGTGGGTCTAGCGGCATACAATGAGCAGTTCTTC.